Below are 5 T cell receptor beta chains sequenced from a single sample in a study of T cell responses to AZD1222 COVID-19 vaccine. The repertoire was sequenced with immunoSEQ multiplex PCR; TCRdb's copy has only in-frame clones and lacks some. The sample yields 70,000 to 100,000 clones, about 93% seen once. The sample was peripheral blood, taken 28 days after the second AZD1222 dose. The receptors here all came from an adult who received the AZD1222 COVID-19 vaccine.

The J gene is TRBJ2-2, the V gene TRBV18; D is ambiguous. Germline V gives CDR1 KGHSH, CDR2 LQKENI. This CDR3 has 12 residues. The ends were cut back, 2 bases at V and 5 bases at J, with 3 bases in the middle. The CDR3 DNA sequence: TGTGCCAGCTCACCAGTGACCGGGGAGCTGTTTTTT. It specifies CASSPVTGELFF.

The chain recombines TRBV3-1 (or the pseudogene TRBV3-2) with TRBJ2-7, with unresolved D. The CDR3 consists of 14 residues. V lost 5 bases to trimming and J lost 4 bases, with 15 bases between them. The germline CDR1 and CDR2 sequences are LGHDT and YNNKEL (reference sequence). In nucleotides, the CDR3 is TGTGCCAGCAGCGAGGCGGTTAACAGTTACGAGCAGTACTTC. The encoded protein is CASSEAVNSYEQYF.

The chain employs TRBV15 and TRBJ2-1; maybe TRBD2 (7 bases). Germline assignment: CDR1 LNHNV and CDR2 YYDKDF (reference sequence). Trimming removed 0 bases from V and 4 bases from J, with 13 bases in between. The CDR3 has 16 residues. CDR3 sequence reads: CATSRDKAGAYNEQFF. CDR3 nucleotides: TGTGCCACCAGCAGAGATAAGGCGGGGGCGTACAATGAGCAGTTCTTC.

In this sample, this clone turned up a few times. The chain employs TRBV30 and TRBJ1-6, with 9 bases matching TRBD1. CDR1 and CDR2 from the germline V gene are GTSNPN and SVGIG (reference sequence). The CDR3 spans 14 residues. Trimming took 3 bases from V and 9 from J; bases not matched to a gene: 6. Here the CDR3 DNA reads TGTGCCTGGAGAGGGGACAGGGACATTTCACCCCTCCACTTT. This codes for CAWRGDRDISPLHF.

This clone was observed a few times. The chain uses TRBV7-9 and TRBJ1-2, with 7 bases that match TRBD1. The V gene end was trimmed by 5 bases and the J gene end by 8 bases; junction bases not matched to a gene: 8. The CDR3 is 13 amino acids. Germline assignment: CDR1 SEHNR and CDR2 FQNEAQ (reference sequence). The CDR3 spells CASSRDRVGGYTF. The CDR3 coding sequence is TGTGCCAGCAGCCGAGACAGGGTAGGGGGCTACACCTTC.